The 26 T cell receptor beta chains below all came from one sample that was sequenced in a study of blood T cells in healthy people across ages. A sample-barcoded 5' primer and a J-beta primer mix were used in a second PCR of roughly 6 to 11 cycles. TCRdb re-called the 5' RACE reads through MiXCR, storing one row per CDR3 protein. This sample has about 730,000 distinct CDR3 sequences, with approximately 43% found just once. The sample taken for sequencing was blood. The receptors come from a woman in her sixties in good health.

The chain links TRBV28 to TRBJ1-1, with 7 nucleotides matching TRBD1. The length of the CDR3 is 12 residues. V was clipped by 7 bases and J by 9 bases; unmatched bases: 8. CDR1 and CDR2 (germline): MDHEN, SYDVKM. CDR3 DNA: TGTGCCAGCACTTCCCGGACAGGTAAAGCTTTCTTT. This translates into CASTSRTGKAFF.

In its sample, this clonotype was seen a few times. The rearrangement uses TRBV7-2 and TRBJ2-1; D ambiguous. The V and J ends lost 1 base and 2 bases respectively, with 15 bases between them. This CDR3 has 17 residues. The germline CDR1 and CDR2 sequences are SGHTA and FQGNSA. DNA of the CDR3: TGTGCCAGCAGCTTAGGGCACAACGCTCCCACCTACAATGAGCAGTTCTTC. The encoded protein is CASSLGHNAPTYNEQFF.

The J gene is TRBJ1-1, the V gene TRBV6-5, with a weak D call TRBD1 (5 bases). The V gene lost 8 bases and the J gene lost 5 bases, with 15 bases spanning the gap. Germline lookup yields CDR1 MNHEY and CDR2 SVGAGI. This CDR3 is 13 amino acids long. In nucleotides, the CDR3 is TGTGCCAGCTCCTCCCAGGGAACTACTGAAGCTTTCTTT. Translating gives CASSSQGTTEAFF.

This clonotype was found a few times. The V and J genes are TRBV10-3 and TRBJ2-7; D ambiguous. In germline, CDR1 is ENHRY, CDR2 SYGVKD. CDR3 length equals 15 residues. The ends were cut back, 0 bases at V and 2 bases at J, with 11 bases in the middle. The CDR3 reads CAISESMGRTYEQYF. The CDR3 DNA follows: TGTGCCATCAGTGAGTCGATGGGCAGGACCTACGAGCAGTACTTC.

J is TRBJ2-7 and V is TRBV28, with 7 bases fitting TRBD1. The germline V gene has CDR1 MDHEN and CDR2 SYDVKM. J lost 7 bases, V lost 5 bases, and 8 bases had no gene match. This CDR3 is built from 13 residues. The CDR3 loop reads CASSVVRGQEQYF. CDR3 bases: TGTGCCAGCAGTGTCGTGAGGGGGCAAGAGCAGTACTTC. The full variable domain, in which reference TRBV28 and TRBJ2-7 provide the parts outside the CDR3, is DVKVTQSSRYLVKRTGEKVFLECVQDMDHENMFWYRQDPGLGLRLIYFSYDVKMKEKGDIPEGYSVSREKKERFSLILESASTNQTSMYLCASSVVRGQEQYFGPGTRLTVT.

In its sample, this clonotype was seen once. A junction boundary mismatches the germline segment, possibly from a read error. The V gene is TRBV20-1, the J gene TRBJ2-1; TRBD2 aligns across 11 bases. This CDR3 has 18 residues. Per the germline V gene, CDR1 is DFQATT and CDR2 is SNEGSKA (reference sequence). The CDR3 DNA is TGCAGTGCTCCGGGGGGGCTAGCGGGAGGCCCTCTCTACACTGAGCAGTTCTTC. It is translated as CSAPGGLAGGPLYTEQFF.

This clonotype was seen a handful of times. The chain joins TRBV2 to TRBJ2-1; D might be TRBD2 (6 bases). This CDR3 is built from 15 residues. Trimming took off 5 bases at V and 0 bases at J, with 11 bases between the two ends. Per germline, CDR1 SNHLY and CDR2 FYNNEI. The CDR3: CASSIDGSSYNEQFF. In nucleotides, the CDR3 is TGTGCCAGCAGTATCGACGGGAGCTCCTACAATGAGCAGTTCTTC.

V usage is TRBV6-5 and J usage is TRBJ2-7; D is perhaps TRBD2 (6 bases). The CDR3 runs to 15 residues. V lost 5 bases and J 4 bases, leaving 18 bases between the germline ends. Germline V gives CDR1 MNHEY, CDR2 SVGAGI. CDR3 protein: CASSPYGGYKYEQYF. The CDR3 region has the DNA TGTGCCAGCAGTCCCTATGGGGGGTACAAATACGAGCAGTACTTC.

The chain has TRBV12-5 and TRBJ2-1; D is uncertain. Germline CDR1 LGHNT, CDR2 FRNRAP. CDR3 size: 16 residues. V was cut by 0 bases and J by 0 bases, with 9 bases left in between. The CDR3 loop is CASGLVAGYSYNEQFF. CDR3 nucleotide sequence: TGTGCTAGTGGTTTGGTAGCAGGATACTCCTACAATGAGCAGTTCTTC.

Concerning this clonotype itself: A much bigger clone sits one base away, suggesting this may be a read error. The chain uses TRBV4-1 and TRBJ2-7; tentative D call: TRBD2 (6 bases). The J call could be wrong; TRBJ2-5 is a better fit for the DNA end. The CDR3 is 15 amino acids. Germline V CDR1 and CDR2: MGHRA, YSYEKL. CDR3 sequence (DNA): TGCGCCAGCAGCCAAGCTCGGGCTAGCGAAGAGACCCAGTACTTC. This encodes CASSQARASEETQYF.

The V gene is TRBV6-1, the J gene TRBJ2-1; TRBD2 might be the D (6 bases). Trimming took off 7 bases at V and 2 bases at J, with 21 bases between the two ends. Germline values: CDR1 MNHNS, CDR2 SASEGT. This CDR3 spans 17 amino acids. CDR3 residues: CASTISPLTRTYNEQFF. The CDR3 DNA is TGTGCCAGCACCATCTCCCCATTGACTAGGACCTACAATGAGCAGTTCTTC.

On this clonotype: It may be a read error: a sequence one base away is much more abundant. In DNA form, the CDR3 reads TGTGCCATCATTGAGTCAAAAGGCACAGATACGCAGTATTTT. It is translated as CAIIESKGTDTQYF. The chain has TRBV10-3 and TRBJ2-3; D is uncertain. CDR3 size: 14 residues. CDR1 is ENHRY and CDR2 is SYGVKD in the germline V gene.

The chain employs TRBV7-9 and TRBJ1-1; possible D gene TRBD1, 6 bases. From germline, CDR1 is SEHNR and CDR2 FQNEAQ (reference sequence). V was shortened by 5 bases and J by 1 base, with 14 bases between the two germline ends. CDR3 length: 15 amino acids. The CDR3 here is CASSARDKENTEAFF. In nucleotides, the CDR3 is TGTGCCAGCAGCGCGCGGGACAAAGAGAACACTGAAGCTTTCTTT. Full variable domain (outside the CDR3, taken from reference TRBV7-9 and TRBJ1-1): DTGVSQNPRHKITKRGQNVTFRCDPISEHNRLYWYRQTLGQGPEFLTYFQNEAQLEKSRLLSDRFSAERPKGSFSTLEIQRTEQGDSAMYLCASSARDKENTEAFFGQGTRLTVV.

V usage is TRBV6-1 and J usage is TRBJ2-7; 7 bases align to TRBD2. There are 14 residues in the CDR3. Losses at the gene ends were 7 bases for V and 7 bases for J; bases not matched to a gene: 13. Germline V gene data show CDR1 as MNHNS and CDR2 as SASEGT. The CDR3 DNA reads as TGTGCCAGCACTCCTAGCGGAACCTACAATGAGCAGTACTTC. Protein: CASTPSGTYNEQYF.

This chain uses TRBV27 with TRBJ2-7; possibly TRBD1 for D (6 bases). The germline V gene has CDR1 MNHEY and CDR2 SMNVEV (reference sequence). The CDR3 runs 14 residues. The ends were cut back, 7 bases at V and 2 bases at J, with 15 bases in the middle. CDR3 residues: CASTEGDGTYEQYF. In DNA form, the CDR3 reads TGTGCCAGCACCGAGGGGGACGGAACCTACGAGCAGTACTTC.

This clonotype appeared a few times. The J gene is TRBJ2-3, the V gene TRBV20-1, with D tentatively TRBD1 (5 bases). The germline V gene encodes CDR1 DFQATT and CDR2 SNEGSKA (reference sequence). The CDR3 totals 14 residues. Trimming pared 0 bases from V and 6 bases from J, leaving 13 bases between. The CDR3 DNA reads as TGCAGTGCTAGAGAGAGTGGGGCAGGGGATACGCAGTATTTT. Residues: CSARESGAGDTQYF.

This clonotype has more than one count but fewer than ten. The chain combines TRBV2 with TRBJ1-2; perhaps TRBD1 as D (5 bases). V was cut by 4 bases and J by 8 bases, with 11 bases left in between. CDR3 size: 12 residues. Germline CDR1 reads SNHLY; CDR2 reads FYNNEI. CDR3 in DNA: TGTGCCAGCAGTGTGGGCAGGGAAGGCTACACCTTC. Encoded protein: CASSVGREGYTF.

The chain combines TRBV20-1 with TRBJ1-1; unclear D gene. There are 13 residues in the CDR3. Trimming stripped 1 base from V and 0 bases from J, with 6 bases between. CDR1 DFQATT and CDR2 SNEGSKA come from the germline V gene (reference sequence). The CDR3 spells CSARGIMNTEAFF. CDR3 DNA: TGCAGTGCTAGAGGCATCATGAACACTGAAGCTTTCTTT.

The CDR3 DNA follows: TGCAGCGTTGGTCAAGGGGTATTTTCCTACAATGAGCAGTTCTTC. It yields the protein CSVGQGVFSYNEQFF. The rearrangement links TRBV29-1 to TRBJ2-1, with D possibly TRBD1 on 5 matching bases. CDR3 length: 15 residues. Deletions cut 4 bases from V and 1 base from J, with 14 bases between. Per germline, CDR1 SQVTM and CDR2 ANQGSEA.

The CDR3 DNA is TGTGCCAGCAGCTGGGGACCGGGGAGCTCCTACAATGAGCAGTACTTC. This sequence encodes CASSWGPGSSYNEQYF. V is TRBV12-3 or TRBV12-4 and J is TRBJ2-1, with D possibly being TRBD1 or TRBD2 (5 bases each). The J call may be wrong; the DNA end is better matched by TRBJ2-7. The CDR3 runs 16 residues.

V usage is TRBV3-1 and J usage is TRBJ2-3; 14 bases match TRBD2. Trimming took 4 bases from V and 6 from J; bases not matched to a gene: 6. The CDR3 sequence is 16 residues long. Germline CDR1 and CDR2: LGHDT and YNNKEL (reference sequence). CDR3 sequence: CASSPGTSGGPDTQYF. The CDR3 bases are TGTGCCAGCAGCCCAGGGACTAGCGGGGGTCCTGATACGCAGTATTTT.

This clonotype was seen just once. The chain carries TRBV6-5 and TRBJ2-3, with TRBD2 matching over 8 bases. Germline values: CDR1 MNHEY, CDR2 SVGAGI. The CDR3 loop spans 14 amino acids. V lost 6 bases to trimming and J lost 5 bases; unmatched junction nucleotides: 7. In nucleotides, the CDR3 is TGTGCCAGCAGGAGCGGCGGGGGGCAAGATACGCAGTATTTT. Its protein is CASRSGGGQDTQYF.

This clonotype showed up many times. The rearrangement joins TRBV5-5 to TRBJ2-7; TRBD2 agrees at 13 bases. J was trimmed by 6 bases and V by 0 bases; bases with no gene match: 6. The CDR3 runs to 16 residues. The germline CDR1 and CDR2 sequences are SGHKS and YYEKEE (reference sequence). The CDR3 loop reads CASSLELAGGTAEQYF. Written as DNA, the CDR3 is TGTGCCAGCAGCTTGGAACTAGCGGGAGGGACTGCCGAGCAGTACTTC.

V gene TRBV30 combines with J gene TRBJ1-5, with 12 nucleotides matching TRBD1. Germline V gene data show CDR1 as GTSNPN and CDR2 as SVGIG (reference sequence). V dropped 3 bases and J dropped 15; count of bases not matched to a gene: 18. The CDR3 runs to 16 residues. The CDR3 sequence: CAWRGTGGLGNQLRHF. In nucleotides, the CDR3 is TGTGCCTGGAGAGGGACAGGGGGCTTAGGCAATCAGCTCCGGCATTTT.

As to this clonotype: The junction departs from the called germline gene at one end, perhaps through a read error. V and J are TRBV24-1 and TRBJ1-1; TRBD1 is a possible D gene (6 bases). This CDR3 region has 17 residues. Germline V gene data show CDR1 as KGHDR and CDR2 as SFDVKD. In DNA form, the CDR3 reads TGTGCCACCAGTGGTGTAAGGGTAGAGAGGGGGAACACTGATGCTTTCTTT. Its protein product is CATSGVRVERGNTDAFF.

This chain links TRBV6-2 or TRBV6-3 with TRBJ1-1; the D gene is possibly TRBD1 (6 bases). Looked up from germline, CDR1 is MNHEY and CDR2 is SVGEGT. This CDR3 has 16 residues. Deletions cut 4 bases from V and 1 base from J, with 16 bases between. The CDR3 nucleotides read TGTGCCAGCAGTTGCCCCGGGGGCGGGAGGAACACTGAAGCTTTCTTT. Translated, it gives CASSCPGGGRNTEAFF.